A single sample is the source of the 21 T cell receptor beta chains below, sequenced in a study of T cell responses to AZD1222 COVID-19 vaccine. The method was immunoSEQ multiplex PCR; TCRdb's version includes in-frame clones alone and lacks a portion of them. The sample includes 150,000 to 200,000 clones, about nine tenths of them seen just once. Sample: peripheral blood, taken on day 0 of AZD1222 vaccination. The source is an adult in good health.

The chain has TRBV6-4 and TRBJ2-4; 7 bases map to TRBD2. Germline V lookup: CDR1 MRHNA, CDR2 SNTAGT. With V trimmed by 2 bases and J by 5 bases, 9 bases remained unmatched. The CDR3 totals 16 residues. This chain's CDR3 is CASSDPIGAGENIQYF. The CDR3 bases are TGTGCCAGCAGTGACCCGATAGGGGCGGGGGAAAACATTCAGTACTTC.

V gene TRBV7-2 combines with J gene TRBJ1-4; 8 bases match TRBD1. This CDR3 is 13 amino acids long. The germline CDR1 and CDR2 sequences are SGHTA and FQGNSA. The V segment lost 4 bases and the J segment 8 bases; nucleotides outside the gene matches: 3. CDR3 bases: TGTGCCAGCAGCTCACAGGGGGGGGAAAAACTGTTTTTT. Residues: CASSSQGGEKLFF.

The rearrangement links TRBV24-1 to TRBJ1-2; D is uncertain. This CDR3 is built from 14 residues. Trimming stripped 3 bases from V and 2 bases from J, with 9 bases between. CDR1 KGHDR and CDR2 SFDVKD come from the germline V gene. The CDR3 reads CATSDIGLNYGYTF. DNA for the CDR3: TGTGCCACCAGTGATATAGGTTTGAACTATGGCTACACCTTC.

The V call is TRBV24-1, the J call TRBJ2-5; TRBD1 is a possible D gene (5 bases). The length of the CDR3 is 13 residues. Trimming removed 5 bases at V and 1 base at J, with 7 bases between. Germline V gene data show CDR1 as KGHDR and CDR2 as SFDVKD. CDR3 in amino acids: CATSGTPQETQYF. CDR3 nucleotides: TGTGCCACCAGTGGGACACCCCAAGAGACCCAGTACTTC.

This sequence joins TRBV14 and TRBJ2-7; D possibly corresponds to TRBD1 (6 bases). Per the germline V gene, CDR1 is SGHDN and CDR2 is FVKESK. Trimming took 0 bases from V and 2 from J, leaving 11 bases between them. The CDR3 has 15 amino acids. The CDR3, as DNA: TGTGCCAGCAGCCAAGAGCCAGGGGCCACCTACGAGCAGTACTTC. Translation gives CASSQEPGATYEQYF. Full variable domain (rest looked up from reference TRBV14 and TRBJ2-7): EAGVTQFPSHSVIEKGQTVTLRCDPISGHDNLYWYRRVMGKEIKFLLHFVKESKQDESGMPNNRFLAERTGGTYSTLKVQPAELEDSGVYFCASSQEPGATYEQYFGPGTRLTVT.

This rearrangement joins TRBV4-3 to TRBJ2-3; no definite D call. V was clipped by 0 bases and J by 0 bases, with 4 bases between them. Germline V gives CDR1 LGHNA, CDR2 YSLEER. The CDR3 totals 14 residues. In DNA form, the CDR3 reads TGCGCCAGCAGCCAAGATCGGAGCACAGATACGCAGTATTTT. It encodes CASSQDRSTDTQYF.

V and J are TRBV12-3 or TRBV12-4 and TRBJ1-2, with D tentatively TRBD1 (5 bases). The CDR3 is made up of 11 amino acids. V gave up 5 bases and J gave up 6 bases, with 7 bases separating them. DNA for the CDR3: TGTGCCAGCAGTAACAGGAATGGCTACACCTTC. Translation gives CASSNRNGYTF.

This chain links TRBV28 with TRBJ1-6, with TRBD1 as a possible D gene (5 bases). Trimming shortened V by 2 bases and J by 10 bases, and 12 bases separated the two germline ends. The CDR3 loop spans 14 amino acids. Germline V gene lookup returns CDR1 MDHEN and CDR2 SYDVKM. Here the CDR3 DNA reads TGTGCCAGCAGTTTAGTAGGGGTTCGGTCACCCCTCCACTTT. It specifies CASSLVGVRSPLHF. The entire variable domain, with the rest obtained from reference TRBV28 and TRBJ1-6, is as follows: DVKVTQSSRYLVKRTGEKVFLECVQDMDHENMFWYRQDPGLGLRLIYFSYDVKMKEKGDIPEGYSVSREKKERFSLILESASTNQTSMYLCASSLVGVRSPLHFGNGTRLTVT.

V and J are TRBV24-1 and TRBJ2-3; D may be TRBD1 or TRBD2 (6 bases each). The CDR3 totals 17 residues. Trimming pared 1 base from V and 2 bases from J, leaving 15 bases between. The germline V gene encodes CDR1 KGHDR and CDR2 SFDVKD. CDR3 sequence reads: CATSDFNAGHSTDTQYF. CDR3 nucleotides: TGTGCCACCAGTGATTTCAATGCGGGACATTCCACAGATACGCAGTATTTT.

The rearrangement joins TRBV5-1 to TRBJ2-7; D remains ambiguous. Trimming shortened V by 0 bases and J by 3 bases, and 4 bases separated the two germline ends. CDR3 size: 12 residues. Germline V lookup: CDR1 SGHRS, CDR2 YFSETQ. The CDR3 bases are TGCGCCAGCAGCTTGGTAAACTACGAGCAGTACTTC. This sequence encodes CASSLVNYEQYF.

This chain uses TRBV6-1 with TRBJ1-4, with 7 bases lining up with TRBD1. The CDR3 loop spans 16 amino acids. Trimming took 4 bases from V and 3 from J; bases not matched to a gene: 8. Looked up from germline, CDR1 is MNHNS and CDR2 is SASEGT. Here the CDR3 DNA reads TGTGCCAGCAGTGGGAGACAGGGCGAGGCTAATGAAAAACTGTTTTTT. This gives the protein CASSGRQGEANEKLFF.

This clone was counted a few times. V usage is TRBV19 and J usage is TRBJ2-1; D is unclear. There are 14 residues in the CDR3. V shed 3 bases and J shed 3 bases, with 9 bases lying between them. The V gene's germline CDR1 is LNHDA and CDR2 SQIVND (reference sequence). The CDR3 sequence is CASSITDDYNEQFF. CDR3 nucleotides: TGTGCCAGTAGTATTACGGACGACTACAATGAGCAGTTCTTC.

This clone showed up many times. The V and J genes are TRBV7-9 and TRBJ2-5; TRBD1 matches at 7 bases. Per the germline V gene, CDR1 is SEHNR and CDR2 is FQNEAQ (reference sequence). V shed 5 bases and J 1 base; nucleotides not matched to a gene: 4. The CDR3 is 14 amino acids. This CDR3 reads CASSPGQAQETQYF. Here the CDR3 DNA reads TGTGCCAGCAGCCCAGGACAGGCCCAAGAGACCCAGTACTTC. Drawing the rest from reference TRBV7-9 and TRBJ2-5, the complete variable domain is DTGVSQNPRHKITKRGQNVTFRCDPISEHNRLYWYRQTLGQGPEFLTYFQNEAQLEKSRLLSDRFSAERPKGSFSTLEIQRTEQGDSAMYLCASSPGQAQETQYFGPGTRLLVL.

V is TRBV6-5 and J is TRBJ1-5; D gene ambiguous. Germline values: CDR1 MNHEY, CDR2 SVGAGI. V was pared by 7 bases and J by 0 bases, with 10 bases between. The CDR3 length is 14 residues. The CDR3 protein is CASMSGYSNQPQHF. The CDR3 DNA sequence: TGTGCCAGCATGTCCGGGTATAGCAATCAGCCCCAGCATTTT.

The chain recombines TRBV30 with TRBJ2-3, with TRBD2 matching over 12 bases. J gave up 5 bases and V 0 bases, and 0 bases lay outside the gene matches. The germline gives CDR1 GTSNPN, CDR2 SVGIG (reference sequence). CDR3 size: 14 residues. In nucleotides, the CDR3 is TGTGCCTGGAGTGTACTAGCGGGAGGAGATACGCAGTATTTT. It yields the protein CAWSVLAGGDTQYF.

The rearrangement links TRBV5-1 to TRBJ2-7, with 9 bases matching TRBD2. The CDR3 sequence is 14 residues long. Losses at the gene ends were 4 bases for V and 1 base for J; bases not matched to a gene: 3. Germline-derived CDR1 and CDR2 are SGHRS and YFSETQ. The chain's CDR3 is CASSPLAGSYEQYF. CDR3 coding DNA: TGCGCCAGCAGCCCGCTAGCGGGATCCTACGAGCAGTACTTC.

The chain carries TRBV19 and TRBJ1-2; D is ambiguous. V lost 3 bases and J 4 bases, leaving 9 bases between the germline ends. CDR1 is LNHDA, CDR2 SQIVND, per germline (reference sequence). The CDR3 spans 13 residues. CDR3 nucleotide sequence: TGTGCCAGTAGTATTGAGGGTGGCTATGGCTACACCTTC. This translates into CASSIEGGYGYTF.

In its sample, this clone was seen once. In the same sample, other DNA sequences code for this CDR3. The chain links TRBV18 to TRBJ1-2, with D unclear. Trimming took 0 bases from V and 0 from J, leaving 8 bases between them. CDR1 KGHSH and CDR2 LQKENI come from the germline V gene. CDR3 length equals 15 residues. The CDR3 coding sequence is TGTGCCAGCTCACCACCGGCGGGGACTAACTATGGCTACACCTTC. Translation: CASSPPAGTNYGYTF.

The CDR3 protein is CASSGPGTGNQPQHF. The CDR3 bases are TGTGCCAGCAGCGGCCCCGGGACAGGCAATCAGCCCCAGCATTTT. The chain recombines TRBV9 with TRBJ1-5; 7 positions agree with TRBD1. The germline CDR1 and CDR2 sequences are SGDLS and YYNGEE. V was clipped by 3 bases and J by 2 bases; unmatched bases: 5. The CDR3 spans 15 residues.

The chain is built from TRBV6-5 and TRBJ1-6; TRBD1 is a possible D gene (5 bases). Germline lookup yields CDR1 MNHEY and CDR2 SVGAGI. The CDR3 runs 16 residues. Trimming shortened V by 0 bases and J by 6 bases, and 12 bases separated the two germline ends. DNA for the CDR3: TGTGCCAGCAGTTACTCGGCAGGGCCCCGTAATTCACCCCTCCACTTT. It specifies CASSYSAGPRNSPLHF.

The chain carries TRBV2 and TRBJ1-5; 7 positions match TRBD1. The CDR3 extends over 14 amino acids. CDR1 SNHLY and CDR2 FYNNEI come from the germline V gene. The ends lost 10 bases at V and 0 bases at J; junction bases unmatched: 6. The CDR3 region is CATREGASNQPQHF. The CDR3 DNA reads TGTGCCACCAGGGAGGGGGCTAGCAATCAGCCCCAGCATTTT.